This entry concerns a single T cell receptor beta chain. The repertoire was sequenced with immunoSEQ multiplex PCR; TCRdb's copy has only in-frame clones and lacks some. The profile shows more than 80,000 clones, roughly nine tenths of them singletons. There are 13 residues in the CDR3. V lost 7 bases and J 5 bases, leaving 14 bases between the germline ends. Germline V gene data show CDR1 as LNHDA and CDR2 as SQIVND (reference sequence). The source of the sample is a study of OX40 agonist ivuxolimab in advanced cancers. For the study at large: Dosing consisted of intravenous ivuxolimab at 0.01 to 10 mg/kg every 2 weeks. Those treated in dose escalation had hepatocellular carcinoma, melanoma, renal cell cancer or head and neck cancer. Under the entry rules, prior anti-PD-1, anti-PD-L1 or anti-CTLA-4 therapy was allowed, and around 36% had some.

The timepoints at which blood was sampled were baseline, cycle 4 day 1, and cycle 7 day 1. The rearrangement joins TRBV19 to TRBJ2-5; D may be TRBD1 (5 bases). The source is an adult with an advanced solid tumor such as melanoma, head and neck, liver or kidney cancer. The source material was CD4+ or CD8+ T cells sorted from blood, sampled in a trial of the OX40 agonist ivuxolimab. In DNA form, the CDR3 reads TGTGCCAGTAAGGGGTGGGGCGCGGAGACCCAGTACTTC. This sequence encodes CASKGWGAETQYF. The whole variable domain, remainder taken from reference TRBV19 and TRBJ2-5, is DGGITQSPKYLFRKEGQNVTLSCEQNLNHDAMYWYRQDPGQGLRLIYYSQIVNDFQKGDIAEGYSVSREKKESFPLTVTSAQKNPTAFYLCASKGWGAETQYFGPGTRLLVL.